This T cell receptor beta chain derives from a study of OX40 agonist ivuxolimab in advanced cancers. Study-wide context: As their treatment, patients were administered ivuxolimab, an agonistic anti-OX40 (CD134) antibody. Among those enrolled, mean age was about 60 years (range roughly 23 to 79) and 82.7% were male.

Sequencing used immunoSEQ multiplex PCR; TCRdb keeps in-frame clones, though not all of them. The repertoire holds 60,000 to 65,000 clones, with 80% to 90% as singletons. This CDR3 is 10 amino acids long. V was clipped by 7 bases and J by 8 bases, with 6 bases between them. Germline lookup yields CDR1 LGHNT and CDR2 FRNRAP. The sequences come from CD4+ or CD8+ T cells sorted from blood, collected in a trial of the OX40 agonist ivuxolimab. This chain connects TRBV12-5 to TRBJ2-1; D not certain. This TCR derives from an adult with an advanced solid tumor such as melanoma, head and neck, liver or kidney cancer. CDR3 bases: TGTGCTAGTGTCTCGGATGAGCAGTTCTTC. This codes for CASVSDEQFF.